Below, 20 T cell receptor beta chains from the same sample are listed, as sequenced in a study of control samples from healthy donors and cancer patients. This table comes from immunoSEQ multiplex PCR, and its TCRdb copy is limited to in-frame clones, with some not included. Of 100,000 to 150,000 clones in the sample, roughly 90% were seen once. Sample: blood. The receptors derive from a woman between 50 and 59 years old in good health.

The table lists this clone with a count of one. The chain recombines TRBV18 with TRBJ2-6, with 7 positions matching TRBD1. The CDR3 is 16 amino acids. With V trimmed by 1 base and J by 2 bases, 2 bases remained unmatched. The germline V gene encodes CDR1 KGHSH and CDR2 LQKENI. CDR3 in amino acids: CASSPRTGPGANVLTF. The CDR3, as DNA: TGTGCCAGCTCACCACGGACAGGACCTGGGGCCAACGTCCTGACTTTC.

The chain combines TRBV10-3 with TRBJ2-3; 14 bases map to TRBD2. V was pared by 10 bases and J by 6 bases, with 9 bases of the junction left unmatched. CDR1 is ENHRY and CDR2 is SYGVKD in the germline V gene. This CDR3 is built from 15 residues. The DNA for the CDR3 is TGTGCCACCGCGGGACTAGCGGGAGAGGAGGATACGCAGTATTTT. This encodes CATAGLAGEEDTQYF.

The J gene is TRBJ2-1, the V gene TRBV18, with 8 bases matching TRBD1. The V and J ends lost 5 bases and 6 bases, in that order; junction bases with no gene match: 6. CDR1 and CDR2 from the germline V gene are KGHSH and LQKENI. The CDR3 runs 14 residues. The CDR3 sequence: CASSGGTGRNEQFF. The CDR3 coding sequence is TGTGCCAGCTCAGGAGGGACAGGCCGCAATGAGCAGTTCTTC.

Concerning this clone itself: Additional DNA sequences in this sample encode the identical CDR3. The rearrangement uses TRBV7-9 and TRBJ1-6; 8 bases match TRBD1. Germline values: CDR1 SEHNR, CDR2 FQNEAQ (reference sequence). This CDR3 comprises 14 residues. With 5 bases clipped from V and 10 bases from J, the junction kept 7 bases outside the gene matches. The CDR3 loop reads CASSPGQGGSPLHF. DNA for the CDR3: TGTGCCAGCAGCCCAGGACAGGGCGGCTCACCCCTCCACTTT. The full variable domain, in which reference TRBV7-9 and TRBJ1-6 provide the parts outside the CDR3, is DTGVSQNPRHKITKRGQNVTFRCDPISEHNRLYWYRQTLGQGPEFLTYFQNEAQLEKSRLLSDRFSAERPKGSFSTLEIQRTEQGDSAMYLCASSPGQGGSPLHFGNGTRLTVT.

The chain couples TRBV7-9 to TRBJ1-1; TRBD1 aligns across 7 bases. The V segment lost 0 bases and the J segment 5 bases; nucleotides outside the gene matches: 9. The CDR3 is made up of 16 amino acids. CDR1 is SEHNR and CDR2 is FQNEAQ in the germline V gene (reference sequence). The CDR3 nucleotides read TGTGCCAGCAGCTTAGCGGAGGTCAGGGGGAAGACTGAAGCTTTCTTT. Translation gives CASSLAEVRGKTEAFF.

CDR3 DNA: TGTGCCAGCAGTTTGGGAGGGGGCTTGGGCTACACCTTC. Translated, it gives CASSLGGGLGYTF. The V call is TRBV28, the J call TRBJ1-2, with 7 bases that match TRBD1. CDR1 is MDHEN and CDR2 is SYDVKM in the germline V gene. The CDR3 spans 13 residues. V lost 3 bases and J lost 8; bases outside the gene matches: 6.

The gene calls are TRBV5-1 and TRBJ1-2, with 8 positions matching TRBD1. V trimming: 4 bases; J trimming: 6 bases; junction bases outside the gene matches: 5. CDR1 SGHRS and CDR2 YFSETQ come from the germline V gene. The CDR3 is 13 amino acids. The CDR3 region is CASSETGDNGYTF. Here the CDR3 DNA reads TGCGCCAGCAGCGAGACAGGGGATAATGGCTACACCTTC.

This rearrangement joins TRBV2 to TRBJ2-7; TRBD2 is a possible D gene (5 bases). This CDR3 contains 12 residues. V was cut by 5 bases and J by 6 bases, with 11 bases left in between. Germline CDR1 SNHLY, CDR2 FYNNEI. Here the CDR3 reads CASSNTRFEQYF. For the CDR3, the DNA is TGTGCCAGCAGTAACACTAGGTTCGAGCAGTACTTC. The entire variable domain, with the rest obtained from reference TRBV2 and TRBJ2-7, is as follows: EPEVTQTPSHQVTQMGQEVILRCVPISNHLYFYWYRQILGQKVEFLVSFYNNEISEKSEIFDDQFSVERPDGSNFTLKIRSTKLEDSAMYFCASSNTRFEQYFGPGTRLTVT.

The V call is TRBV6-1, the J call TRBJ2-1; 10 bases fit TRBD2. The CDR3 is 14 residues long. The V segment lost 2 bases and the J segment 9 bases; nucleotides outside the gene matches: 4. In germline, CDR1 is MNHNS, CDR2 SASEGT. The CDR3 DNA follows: TGTGCCAGCAGTGAATCTAGCGGGAGACCTGAGCAGTTCTTC. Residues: CASSESSGRPEQFF.

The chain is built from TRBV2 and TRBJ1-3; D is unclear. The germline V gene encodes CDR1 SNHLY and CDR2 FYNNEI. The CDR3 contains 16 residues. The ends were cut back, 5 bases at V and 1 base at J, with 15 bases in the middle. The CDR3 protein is CASSLGPRASGNTIYF. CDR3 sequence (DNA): TGTGCCAGCAGTTTGGGCCCGAGGGCATCTGGAAACACCATATATTTT.

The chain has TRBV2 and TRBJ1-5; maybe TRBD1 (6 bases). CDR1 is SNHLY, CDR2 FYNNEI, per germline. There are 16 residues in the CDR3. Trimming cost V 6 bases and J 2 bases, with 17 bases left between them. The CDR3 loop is CASSQRGGSGNQPQHF. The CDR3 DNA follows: TGTGCCAGCAGCCAAAGGGGGGGGTCGGGCAATCAGCCCCAGCATTTT.

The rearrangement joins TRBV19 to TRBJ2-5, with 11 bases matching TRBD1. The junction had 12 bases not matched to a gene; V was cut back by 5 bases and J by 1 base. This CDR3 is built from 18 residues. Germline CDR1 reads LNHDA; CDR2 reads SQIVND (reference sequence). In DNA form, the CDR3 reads TGTGCCAGTAGTGTGGGATTCGGGACAGGGGGTCCCCAAGAGACCCAGTACTTC. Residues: CASSVGFGTGGPQETQYF.

CDR3 nucleotide sequence: TGTGCCAGTAGGACTACAGGGGGCGACAAAAACATTCAGTACTTC. Encoded protein: CASRTTGGDKNIQYF. The V gene is TRBV19, the J gene TRBJ2-4, with TRBD1 matching 9 bases. The CDR3 has 15 residues. The germline V gene encodes CDR1 LNHDA and CDR2 SQIVND (reference sequence). Trimming removed 6 bases from V and 3 bases from J; junction bases left unmatched: 6.

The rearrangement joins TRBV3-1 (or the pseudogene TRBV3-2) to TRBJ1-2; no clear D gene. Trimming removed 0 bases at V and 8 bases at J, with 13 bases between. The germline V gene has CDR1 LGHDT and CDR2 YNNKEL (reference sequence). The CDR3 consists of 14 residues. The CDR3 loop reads CASSQDVQWEGYTF. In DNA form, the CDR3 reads TGTGCCAGCAGCCAAGATGTCCAGTGGGAAGGCTACACCTTC.

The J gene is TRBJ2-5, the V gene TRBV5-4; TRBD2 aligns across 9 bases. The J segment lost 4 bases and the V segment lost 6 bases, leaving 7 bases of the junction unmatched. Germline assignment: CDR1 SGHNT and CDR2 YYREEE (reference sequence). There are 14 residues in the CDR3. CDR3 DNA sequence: TGTGCCAGCAACCAGCGGGGGGCCCCAGAGACCCAGTACTTC. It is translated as CASNQRGAPETQYF.

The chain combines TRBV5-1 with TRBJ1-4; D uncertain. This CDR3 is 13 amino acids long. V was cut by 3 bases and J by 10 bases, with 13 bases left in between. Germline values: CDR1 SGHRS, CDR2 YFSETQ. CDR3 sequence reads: CASSSPNGGKLFF. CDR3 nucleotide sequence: TGCGCCAGCAGCTCGCCAAACGGAGGAAAACTGTTTTTT.

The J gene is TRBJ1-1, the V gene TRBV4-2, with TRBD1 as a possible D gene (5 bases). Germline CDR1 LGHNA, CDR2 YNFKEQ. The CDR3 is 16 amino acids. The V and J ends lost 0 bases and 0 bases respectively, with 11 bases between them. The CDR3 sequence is CASSQDGAGMNTEAFF. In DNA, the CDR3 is TGTGCCAGCAGCCAAGATGGGGCAGGAATGAACACTGAAGCTTTCTTT.

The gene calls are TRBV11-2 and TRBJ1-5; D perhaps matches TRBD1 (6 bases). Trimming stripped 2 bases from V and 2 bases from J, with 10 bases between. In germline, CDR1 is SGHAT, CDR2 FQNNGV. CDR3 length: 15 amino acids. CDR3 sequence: CASSLRGEGNQPQHF. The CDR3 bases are TGTGCCAGCAGCTTAAGGGGGGAAGGCAATCAGCCCCAGCATTTT.

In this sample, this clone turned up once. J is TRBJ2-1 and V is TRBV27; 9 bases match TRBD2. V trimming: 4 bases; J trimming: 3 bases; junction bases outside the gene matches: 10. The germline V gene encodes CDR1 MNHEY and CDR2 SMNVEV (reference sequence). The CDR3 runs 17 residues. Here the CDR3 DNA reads TGTGCCAGCAGTTCCCCTCAGTTAGCGGGGGTCTACAATGAGCAGTTCTTC. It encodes CASSSPQLAGVYNEQFF.

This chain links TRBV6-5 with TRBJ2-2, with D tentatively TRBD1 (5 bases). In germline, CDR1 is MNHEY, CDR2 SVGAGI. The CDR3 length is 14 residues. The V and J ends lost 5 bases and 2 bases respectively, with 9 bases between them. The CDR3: CASSKQGNTGELFF. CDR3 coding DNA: TGTGCCAGCAGTAAGCAGGGAAACACCGGGGAGCTGTTTTTT.